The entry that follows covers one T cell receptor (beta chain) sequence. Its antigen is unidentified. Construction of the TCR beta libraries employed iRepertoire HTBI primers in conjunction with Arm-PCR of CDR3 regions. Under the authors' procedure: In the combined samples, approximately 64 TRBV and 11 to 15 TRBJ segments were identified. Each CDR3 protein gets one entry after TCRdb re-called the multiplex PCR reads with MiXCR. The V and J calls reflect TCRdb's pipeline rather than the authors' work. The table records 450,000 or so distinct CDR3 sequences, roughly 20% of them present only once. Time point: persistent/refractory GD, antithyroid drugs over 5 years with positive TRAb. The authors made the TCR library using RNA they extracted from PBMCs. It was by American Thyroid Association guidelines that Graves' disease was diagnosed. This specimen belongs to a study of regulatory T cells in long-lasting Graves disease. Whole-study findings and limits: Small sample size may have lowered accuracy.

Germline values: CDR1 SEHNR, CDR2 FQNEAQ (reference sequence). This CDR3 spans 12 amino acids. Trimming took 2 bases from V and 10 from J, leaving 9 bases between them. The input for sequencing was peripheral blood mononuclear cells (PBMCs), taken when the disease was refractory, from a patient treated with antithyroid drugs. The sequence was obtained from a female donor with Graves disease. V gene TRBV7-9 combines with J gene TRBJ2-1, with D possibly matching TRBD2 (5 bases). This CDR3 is CASSLWLAEQFF. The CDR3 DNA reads TGTGCCAGCAGCTTATGGCTAGCAGAGCAGTTCTTC.